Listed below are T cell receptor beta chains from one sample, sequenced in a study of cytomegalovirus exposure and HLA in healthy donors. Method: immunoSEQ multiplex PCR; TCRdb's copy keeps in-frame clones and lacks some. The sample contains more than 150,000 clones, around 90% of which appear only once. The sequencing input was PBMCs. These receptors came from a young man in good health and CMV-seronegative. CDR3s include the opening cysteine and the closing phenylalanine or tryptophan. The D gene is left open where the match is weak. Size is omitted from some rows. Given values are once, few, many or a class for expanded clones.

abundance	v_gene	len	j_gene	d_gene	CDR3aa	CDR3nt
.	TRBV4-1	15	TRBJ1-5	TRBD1	CASSQGQGINQPQHF	TGCGCCAGCAGCCAAGGACAGGGGATCAATCAGCCCCAGCATTTT
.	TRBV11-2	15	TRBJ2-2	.	CASISREKNTGELFF	TGTGCCAGCATATCGAGAGAGAAGAACACCGGGGAGCTGTTTTTT
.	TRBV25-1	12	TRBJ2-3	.	CASSEQGNTQYF	TGTGCCAGCAGTGAACAGGGGAATACGCAGTATTTT
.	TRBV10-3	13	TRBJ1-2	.	CAIREGLNYGYTF	TGTGCCATCCGAGAAGGACTGAACTATGGCTACACCTTC
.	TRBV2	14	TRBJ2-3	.	CASKLVKVTDTQYF	TGTGCCAGCAAACTAGTGAAGGTCACAGATACGCAGTATTTT
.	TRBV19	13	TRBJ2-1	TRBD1	CASWDRGLVEQFF	TGTGCCAGCTGGGACAGGGGGCTTGTAGAGCAGTTCTTC
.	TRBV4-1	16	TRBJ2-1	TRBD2	CASSPVGGGVASEQFF	TGCGCCAGCAGCCCCGTCGGGGGAGGGGTGGCAAGTGAGCAGTTCTTC
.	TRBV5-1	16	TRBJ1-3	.	CASSLGGSQGGNTIYF	TGCGCCAGCAGCTTGGGGGGCTCCCAGGGAGGAAACACCATATATTTT
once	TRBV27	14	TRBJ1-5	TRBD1	CASSLGTGHQPQHF	TGTGCCAGCAGTTTGGGGACAGGGCATCAGCCCCAGCATTTT
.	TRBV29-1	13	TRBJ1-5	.	CSVGTWVGQPQHF	TGCAGCGTGGGGACATGGGTTGGGCAGCCCCAGCATTTT
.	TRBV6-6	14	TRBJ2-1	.	CASSYFATRDEQFF	TGTGCCAGCAGTTACTTTGCTACGCGGGATGAGCAGTTCTTC
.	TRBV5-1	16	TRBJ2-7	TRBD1	CASSPVSGGQGREQYF	TGCGCCAGCAGCCCGGTTTCCGGGGGACAGGGACGCGAGCAGTACTTC
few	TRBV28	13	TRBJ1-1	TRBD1	CASSNRQGPEAFF	TGTGCCAGCAGTAACAGACAGGGGCCTGAAGCTTTCTTT
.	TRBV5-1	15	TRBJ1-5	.	CASSPGPGGNQPQHF	TGCGCCAGCAGCCCCGGACCGGGGGGGAATCAGCCCCAGCATTTT
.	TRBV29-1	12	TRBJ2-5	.	CSVVGGDETQYF	TGCAGCGTTGTTGGAGGGGACGAGACCCAGTACTTC
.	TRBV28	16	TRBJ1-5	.	CASSLEGGAQNQPQHF	TGTGCCAGCAGTTTAGAAGGGGGGGCCCAAAATCAGCCCCAGCATTTT
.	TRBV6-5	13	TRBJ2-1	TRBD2	CASHPSGGAEQFF	TGTGCCAGCCATCCTAGCGGGGGGGCTGAGCAGTTCTTC
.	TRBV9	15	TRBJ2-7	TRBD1	CASSPRDRQGYEQYF	TGTGCCAGCAGCCCAAGGGACAGACAGGGCTACGAGCAGTACTTC
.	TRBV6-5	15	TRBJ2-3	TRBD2	CASRRTSGRTDTQYF	TGTGCCAGCAGGAGGACTAGCGGGAGGACAGATACGCAGTATTTT
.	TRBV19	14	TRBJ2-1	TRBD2	CASKISGSNNEQFF	TGTGCCAGTAAGATCAGCGGGAGCAACAATGAGCAGTTCTTC
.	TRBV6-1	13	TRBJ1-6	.	CASTGEVRSPLHF	TGTGCCAGCACCGGAGAAGTTCGCTCACCCCTCCACTTT
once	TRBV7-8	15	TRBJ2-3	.	CASSKTSRGQDTQYF	TGTGCCAGCAGCAAGACTTCCAGGGGTCAAGATACGCAGTATTTT
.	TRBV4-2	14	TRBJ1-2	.	CASSPDSSNYGYTF	TGTGCCAGCAGCCCCGACAGCTCTAACTATGGCTACACCTTC
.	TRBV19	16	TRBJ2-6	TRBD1	CASSVTGSSGANVLTF	TGTGCCAGTAGTGTGACAGGGAGCTCTGGGGCCAACGTCCTGACTTTC
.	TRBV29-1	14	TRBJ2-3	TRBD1	CSVDLTGGIDTQYF	TGCAGCGTTGATTTGACAGGGGGAATAGATACGCAGTATTTT
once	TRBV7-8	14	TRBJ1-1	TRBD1	CASSLTGGETEAFF	TGTGCCAGCAGCTTGACAGGGGGGGAAACTGAAGCTTTCTTT
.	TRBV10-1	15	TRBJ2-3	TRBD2	CASSDTSGQTDTQYF	TGCGCCAGCAGTGATACTAGCGGGCAGACAGATACGCAGTATTTT
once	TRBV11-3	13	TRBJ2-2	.	CASTTPGLGELFF	TGTGCCAGCACCACTCCAGGGTTAGGGGAGCTGTTTTTT
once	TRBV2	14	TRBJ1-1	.	CASSEGTAATEAFF	TGTGCCAGCAGTGAAGGGACAGCTGCCACTGAAGCTTTCTTT
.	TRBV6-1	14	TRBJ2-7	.	CASSDDPQGPEQYF	TGTGCCAGCAGTGACGATCCCCAGGGCCCGGAGCAGTACTTC
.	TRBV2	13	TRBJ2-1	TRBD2	CASRSGGDNEQFF	TGTGCCAGCAGGAGCGGGGGGGACAATGAGCAGTTCTTC
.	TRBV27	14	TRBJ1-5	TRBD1	CASRFNTGDQPQHF	TGTGCCAGCAGATTTAATACAGGGGACCAGCCCCAGCATTTT
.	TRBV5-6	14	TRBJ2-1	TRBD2	CASSMGLAEDEQFF	TGTGCCAGCAGCATGGGACTAGCGGAGGATGAGCAGTTCTTC
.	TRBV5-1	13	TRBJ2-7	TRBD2	CASSLAGGREQYF	TGCGCCAGCAGCTTGGCGGGAGGGAGAGAGCAGTACTTC
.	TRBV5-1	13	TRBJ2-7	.	CASSWTESYEQYF	TGCGCCAGCTCTTGGACAGAATCCTACGAGCAGTACTTC
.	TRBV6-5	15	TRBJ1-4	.	CASMSSGAVGEKLFF	TGTGCCAGCATGAGTAGCGGGGCAGTTGGGGAAAAACTGTTTTTT
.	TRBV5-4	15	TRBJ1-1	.	CASSRGGAMNTEAFF	TGTGCCAGCAGCCGCGGGGGGGCCATGAACACTGAAGCTTTCTTT
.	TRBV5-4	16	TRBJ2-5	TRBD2	CASSPRLAGGQETQYF	TGTGCCAGCAGTCCTCGACTAGCGGGGGGGCAAGAGACCCAGTACTTC
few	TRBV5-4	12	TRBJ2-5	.	CASSSDSETQYF	TGTGCCAGCAGCTCCGACTCGGAGACCCAGTACTTC
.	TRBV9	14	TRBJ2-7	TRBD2	CASSVAGGPYEQYF	TGTGCCAGCAGCGTAGCGGGAGGGCCCTACGAGCAGTACTTC
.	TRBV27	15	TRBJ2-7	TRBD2	CASSLSTSGAYEQYF	TGTGCCAGCAGTTTGTCGACTAGCGGGGCCTACGAGCAGTACTTC
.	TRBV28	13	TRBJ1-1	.	CASTLRGRSEAFF	TGTGCCAGCACCTTGCGGGGAAGGAGTGAAGCTTTCTTT
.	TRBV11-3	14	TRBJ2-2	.	CASSSGRGTGELFF	TGTGCCAGCAGCTCCGGGCGAGGGACCGGGGAGCTGTTTTTT
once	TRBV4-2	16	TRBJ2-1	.	CASSQDSALSYNEQFF	TGTGCCAGCAGCCAAGATTCAGCGCTCTCCTACAATGAGCAGTTCTTC
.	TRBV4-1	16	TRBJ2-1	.	CASSQRQGSSYNEQFF	TGCGCCAGCAGCCAACGGCAGGGGAGCTCCTACAATGAGCAGTTCTTC
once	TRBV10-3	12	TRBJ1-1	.	CAARTSNTEAFF	TGTGCCGCCAGGACTTCCAACACTGAAGCTTTCTTT
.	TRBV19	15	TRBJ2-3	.	CASSMQASSTDTQYF	TGTGCCAGTAGTATGCAGGCCTCTAGCACAGATACGCAGTATTTT
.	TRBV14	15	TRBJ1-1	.	CASSQGGHVNTEAFF	TGTGCCAGCAGCCAAGGGGGACACGTGAACACTGAAGCTTTCTTT
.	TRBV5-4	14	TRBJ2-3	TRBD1	CASSLSTGTDTQYF	TGTGCCAGCAGCTTGTCGACAGGGACAGATACGCAGTATTTT
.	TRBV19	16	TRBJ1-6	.	CASSTGGRSYNSPLHF	TGTGCCAGTAGTACGGGAGGGCGCTCCTATAATTCACCCCTCCACTTT
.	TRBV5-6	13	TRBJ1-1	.	CASSPGAHTEAFF	TGTGCCAGCAGCCCAGGTGCGCACACTGAAGCTTTCTTT
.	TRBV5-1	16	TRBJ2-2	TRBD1	CASSWTGRRNTGELFF	TGCGCCAGCAGCTGGACAGGCCGAAGGAACACCGGGGAGCTGTTTTTT
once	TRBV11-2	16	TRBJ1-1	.	CASSLGDRAGAAEAFF	TGTGCCAGCAGCTTAGGTGATAGGGCGGGCGCAGCTGAAGCTTTCTTT